The source of this T cell receptor beta chain is a study of TET2 disruption in CD19-targeted CAR T cells. In germline, CDR1 is SGHAT, CDR2 FQNNGV. The CDR3 has 15 residues. The treatment is: autologous CTL019 cells: CD19 CAR with 4-1BB and CD3 zeta domains. Sequencing used immunoSEQ multiplex PCR; TCRdb keeps in-frame clones, though not all of them. The sample table includes fewer than 2,500 clones. Notes on this clone: The antigen remains unidentified. The read is 3 residues too short to cover the CDR3 end, so that end is filled in from the germline J gene.

This chain uses TRBV11-2 with TRBJ1-2, with 10 bases aligning to TRBD1. This TCR was recovered from a man between 65 and 85 years old with chronic lymphocytic leukemia. Sequenced material: CD8+ T cells sorted from cultured blood T cells, taken for CD19 CAR T cell therapy. Partial CDR3 DNA: TGTGCCAGCAGCGACCGGGACAGGGGTTACAATGAC. As protein: CASSDRDRGYND. The whole CDR3 protein reads CASSDRDRGYNDYTF.